Sequencing of this T cell receptor beta chain was carried out in a study of siplizumab effects on memory and regulatory T cells (dated by TCRdb to the late 2010s). Background for the entire study: The effect of the anti-CD2 antibody siplizumab on alloreactive T-cell subsets was examined in allogeneic mixed lymphocyte reactions constructed from human PBMCs.

Sorted unstimulated T cells and proliferating T cells recovered from mixed lymphocyte reactions were subjected to TCRbeta CDR3 sequencing. Fresh whole blood from about ten HLA-typed healthy donors served as the source for isolating PBMCs. The library came from the immunoSEQ multiplex PCR assay. The deep sequencing platform assayed around 94,000 TCR templates per sample. Genomic DNA extracted from sorted T cells was the material used for TCRbeta CDR3 sequencing. Regarding the original processing steps: The R programming language was used for the clonal analysis of the TCRbeta CDR3 data. Alloreactive CD4+ and CD8+ clones were identified by comparing unstimulated samples to CFSE-low samples taken after the reaction. Regulatory or non-regulatory origin was assigned to alloreactive CD4+ clones by matching of sequences to sorted unstimulated Treg and non-Treg repertoires. Sourced from immuneACCESS, this table was stored by TCRdb with only in-frame sequences that have V and J called. A share of the clones is absent; for the studies checked, an unresolved V gene accounts for under half, and the remainder has no known explanation. For V, J and clone size, that table is used; D and trimming come from the DNA. The sample has around 95,000 clones on record, more than 90% of them singletons. The ten largest clones capture roughly 0.15% of the sample.

Measured from the cysteine to the phenylalanine, the CDR3 is 15 residues long. The only DNA kept is the CDR3, 45 bases in frame from the first base. Trimming leaves V shorter by 0 bases and J shorter by 6 bases, with the junction holding 5 bases beyond the gene matches. Looking up the germline V gene yields CDR1 SGHRS and CDR2 YFSETQ. Results and caveats for the whole study, not just this receptor: Unstimulated naive T cells appeared to be more diverse than memory T cells, and naive cells seemed to make a substantial contribution to the alloresponse. Siplizumab significantly reduced the cumulative frequency of alloreactive sequences traceable to unstimulated CD4+ memory T cells. Among mappable alloreactive CD4+ clones, the Treg-derived fraction averaged nearly 70% with siplizumab versus roughly 25% in control reactions. Sequences below about 10^-5 frequency were poorly captured, so only a minor fraction of alloreactive clones could be mapped to unstimulated subsets. No functional confirmation was obtained for the suppressive function of proliferating Tregs from siplizumab cultures. Roughly 80-97% of proliferating CD4+ or CD8+ clones could not be assigned a naive or memory phenotype.

Notes on this clone: No cognate antigen has been identified for it. Within one base of it there is no much larger clone, and no base qualities were kept.

This sequence uses TRBV5-1 and TRBJ1-5; a stretch of 8 junction bases matches TRBD1. The sample comprised CD4+ T cells sorted from blood. The clonotype was recovered from a human donor in good health. CDR3 loop: CASSLATGDGQPQHF. The sequenced DNA: TGCGCCAGCAGCTTGGCGACAGGGGATGGTCAGCCCCAGCATTTT.